This T cell receptor beta chain was identified during a study of blood T cell repertoires in COVID-19. Study context: COVID-19 samples collected from the United States, Italy and Spain covered acute and convalescent phases. Nucleic acid was either cDNA or gDNA, and it came from T cells, B-cell-depleted T cells, or PBMCs.

With V trimmed by 5 bases and J by 3 bases, 5 bases remained unmatched. There are 14 residues in the CDR3. Germline-derived CDR1 and CDR2 are SGHNT and YYREEE (reference sequence). Per the original data handling: Estimation of nucleated cell counts was performed using reference gene primer amplification. Clones were read by immunoSEQ multiplex PCR, and TCRdb kept only the in-frame ones, dropping some. Clone size and the V and J calls come from that table; the DNA yielded D and trimming. The sample shows some 16,000 clones, 88% of them seen only once. The chain recombines TRBV5-4 with TRBJ1-2; 9 bases align to TRBD1. The clonotype was recovered from a human donor in a cohort sampled during active COVID-19. Sequenced material: peripheral blood. The chain's CDR3 is CASRFTGGDYGYTF. The CDR3 DNA sequence: TGTGCCAGCAGATTTACAGGGGGCGACTATGGCTACACCTTC.